This T cell receptor beta chain derives from a study of T cells after yellow fever vaccination. Study findings and constraints: Post-booster repertoires contained most primary-vaccination clones again (roughly 95% CD4, about 90% CD8).

Note on this clonotype: No antigen is known for it.

MiXCR, run by TCRdb on the 5' RACE reads, gives a single entry per CDR3 protein. Seen here are over 250,000 distinct CDR3 sequences, roughly 4.8% observed once, and the top ten hold 2.5% to 4%. Sequences were derived from CD4+ T cells sorted from PBMCs, sampled on the day of the yellow fever booster vaccination. This TCR was sampled from a man aged 18 to 30 who received the YFV17D yellow fever vaccine.

The CDR3 protein is CATDSIPGLAETQYF. Written as DNA, the CDR3 is TGTGCCACCGATTCGATCCCGGGACTAGCGGAGACCCAGTACTTC. This rearrangement joins TRBV6-6 to TRBJ2-5; 10 bases match TRBD2. Germline V gene data show CDR1 as MNHNY and CDR2 as SVGAGI (reference sequence). This CDR3 is 15 amino acids long. The trim removed 10 bases at V and 5 bases at J, leaving 13 bases unmatched.